The clone carrying this T cell receptor (beta chain) was observed once. This sample was taken from a study of blood T cell repertoires in COVID-19. About the research overall: In each case, the material was cDNA or gDNA derived from T cells, B-cell-depleted T cells, or PBMCs.

Clones were sequenced by immunoSEQ multiplex PCR, and TCRdb holds only the in-frame ones, with some missing. The sample records about 30,000 clones, 75% to 85% being singletons. The origin of this receptor is a man at least 80 years old with active COVID-19. The sample consisted of peripheral blood.

This CDR3 is CASTDRTNTEAFF. For the CDR3, the DNA is TGTGCCAGCACCGACAGGACGAACACTGAAGCTTTCTTT. The chain joins TRBV5-4 to TRBJ1-1; possibly TRBD1 for D (6 bases). The CDR3 spans 13 residues. Looked up from germline, CDR1 is SGHNT and CDR2 is YYREEE (reference sequence). V was clipped by 6 bases and J by 1 base, with 10 bases between them.